The 2 T cell receptor beta chains below were found in one sample sequenced in a study of blood T cell repertoires in COVID-19. Libraries were prepared by immunoSEQ multiplex PCR; TCRdb keeps only in-frame clonotypes and omits some of them. Altogether about 220,000 clones are present, approximately 85% being singletons, with the ten largest covering 2.4%. Sequencing input: peripheral blood. All receptors derive from a woman between 65 and 79 years old with COVID-19, enrolled during active disease.

The chain recombines TRBV7-3 with TRBJ1-1, with D tentatively TRBD1 (6 bases). The CDR3 runs 16 residues. Germline lookup yields CDR1 SGHTA and CDR2 FQGTGA. Trimming left V 0 bases short and J 1 base short, with 12 bases between. CDR3 in DNA: TGTGCCAGCAGCTTAACGCGTGCGACAGGGAACACTGAAGCTTTCTTT. As protein: CASSLTRATGNTEAFF. The full variable domain, completed using reference TRBV7-3 and TRBJ1-1, is GAGVSQTPSNKVTEKGKYVELRCDPISGHTALYWYRQSLGQGPEFLIYFQGTGAADDSGLPNDRFFAVRPEGSVSTLKIQRTERGDSAVYLCASSLTRATGNTEAFFGQGTRLTVV.

The chain recombines TRBV27 with TRBJ2-3; tentative D call: TRBD2 (5 bases). The CDR3 contains 15 residues. Trimming removed 4 bases from V and 1 base from J, with 12 bases in between. The germline gives CDR1 MNHEY, CDR2 SMNVEV (reference sequence). The CDR3 sequence is CASSSPGGRTDTQYF. The CDR3 nucleotides read TGTGCCAGCAGTTCACCAGGAGGTCGCACAGATACGCAGTATTTT.